This entry lists 13 T cell receptor beta chains sequenced from one sample in a study of PD-1 blockade in classical Hodgkin lymphoma (dated by TCRdb to between 2020 and 2021). The sample's time point, from its label and the paper: cycle 4 day 1 (C4D1), after less than seven weeks of nivolumab. Every trial patient had relapsed after autologous stem cell transplantation, and cohorts A, B and C differed in prior brentuximab vedotin exposure. Library prep was done by the immunoSEQ multiplex PCR assay. TCRdb carries this immuneACCESS record with in-frame sequences only. Its versions omit some clonotypes, under half of them owing to an unresolved V gene in the studies checked, with the rest unexplained. For this sample the table gives fewer than 55,000 clones, of which around 80% were detected only once. The top ten clonotypes cover 37% of the sample. Sequences were derived from peripheral blood mononuclear cells (PBMCs), sampled before the fourth cycle of nivolumab. The receptors were gathered from a human donor with classical Hodgkin lymphoma.

V is TRBV6-5 and J is TRBJ2-7, with D perhaps matching TRBD1 (5 bases). The germline CDR1 and CDR2 sequences are MNHEY and SVGAGI. Trimming removed 3 bases from V and 3 bases from J, with 9 bases in between. There are 13 residues in the CDR3. CDR3 residues: CASSYPGRYEQYF. CDR3 nucleotides: TGTGCCAGCAGTTATCCAGGGCGCTACGAGCAGTACTTC.

Sample share makes this clone medium-sized. The CDR3 loop reads CSVVGTGGDAEPQHF. CDR3 DNA sequence: TGCAGCGTTGTTGGGACAGGGGGTGATGCGGAGCCCCAGCATTTT. The chain links TRBV29-1 to TRBJ1-5; 11 nucleotides match TRBD1. Trimming removed 4 bases from V and 8 bases from J; junction bases left unmatched: 10. CDR1 and CDR2 (germline): SQVTM, ANQGSEA. The CDR3 is 15 residues long.

This rearrangement joins TRBV10-3 to TRBJ1-2; 11 bases agree with TRBD1. The CDR3 consists of 14 residues. V lost 7 bases, J lost 7 bases, and 8 bases stayed unmatched. Germline V CDR1 and CDR2: ENHRY, SYGVKD. The CDR3 loop reads CAITEDRGRGGYTF. CDR3 nucleotides: TGTGCCATCACGGAGGACAGGGGGCGCGGTGGCTACACCTTC.

This clone has just a few counts. V and J are TRBV30 and TRBJ1-1; D unresolved. The CDR3 loop spans 13 amino acids. Trimming took off 0 bases at V and 2 bases at J, with 7 bases between the two ends. The germline V gene encodes CDR1 GTSNPN and CDR2 SVGIG (reference sequence). This CDR3 is CAWSVWENTEAFF. Here the CDR3 DNA reads TGTGCCTGGAGTGTCTGGGAAAACACTGAAGCTTTCTTT.

This sequence joins TRBV2 and TRBJ2-7; D perhaps matches TRBD1 (5 bases). V shed 6 bases and J shed 3 bases, with 15 bases lying between them. Germline CDR1 is SNHLY and CDR2 is FYNNEI. This CDR3 comprises 14 residues. CDR3 bases: TGTGCCAGCAGAGGGGTCGATTTAGTCTACGAGCAGTACTTC. It specifies CASRGVDLVYEQYF.

The chain uses TRBV5-6 and TRBJ1-4; D remains ambiguous. CDR3 length: 13 residues. The ends were cut back, 2 bases at V and 8 bases at J, with 10 bases in the middle. CDR1 is SGHDT, CDR2 YYEEEE, per germline. The CDR3 DNA follows: TGTGCCAGCAGCTTAATGACATCGGAAAAACTGTTTTTT. It specifies CASSLMTSEKLFF. Drawing the rest from reference TRBV5-6 and TRBJ1-4, the complete variable domain is DAGVTQSPTHLIKTRGQQVTLRCSPKSGHDTVSWYQQALGQGPQFIFQYYEEEERQRGNFPDRFSGHQFPNYSSELNVNALLLGDSALYLCASSLMTSEKLFFGSGTQLSVL.

The chain carries TRBV6-6 and TRBJ1-1, with D possibly TRBD1 on 6 matching bases. The CDR3 is made up of 15 amino acids. Germline V gene sequence: CDR1 MNHNY, CDR2 SVGAGI (reference sequence). V was cut by 8 bases and J by 2 bases, with 18 bases left in between. As DNA, the CDR3 is TGTGCCAGCCTCAGGGGCTTATTTTCAAACACTGAAGCTTTCTTT. Protein: CASLRGLFSNTEAFF.

This clone was seen once. This chain links TRBV19 with TRBJ1-1, with D possibly being TRBD1 (5 bases). Between the trimmed V and J ends, which lost 3 bases and 4 bases, there was a span of 15 bases. Germline lookup yields CDR1 LNHDA and CDR2 SQIVND (reference sequence). The CDR3 totals 15 residues. Here the CDR3 DNA reads TGTGCCAGTAGTATTTCCGGGGCCTGGGGCACTGAAGCTTTCTTT. Translation: CASSISGAWGTEAFF. The full variable domain, its missing parts supplied by reference TRBV19 and TRBJ1-1, is DGGITQSPKYLFRKEGQNVTLSCEQNLNHDAMYWYRQDPGQGLRLIYYSQIVNDFQKGDIAEGYSVSREKKESFPLTVTSAQKNPTAFYLCASSISGAWGTEAFFGQGTRLTVV.

The chain carries TRBV6-1 and TRBJ1-2, with TRBD1 matching 9 bases. V dropped 8 bases and J dropped 8; count of bases not matched to a gene: 6. The CDR3 is made up of 12 amino acids. Germline loops: CDR1 MNHNS, CDR2 SASEGT. CDR3 DNA sequence: TGTGCCAGCCCGATGGACAGGGGAGGCTACACCTTC. This gives the protein CASPMDRGGYTF.

This clone has just a few counts. This chain connects TRBV11-2 to TRBJ1-1, with D perhaps TRBD1 (6 bases). Germline V gives CDR1 SGHAT, CDR2 FQNNGV. Trimming took 5 bases from V and 9 from J, leaving 13 bases between them. This CDR3 spans 12 amino acids. In DNA, the CDR3 is TGTGCCAGCAGCGCACAGGGACCACAAGCTTTCTTT. Residues: CASSAQGPQAFF.

The chain uses TRBV7-8 and TRBJ2-3; tentative D call: TRBD2 (5 bases). V lost 4 bases to trimming and J lost 6 bases, with 17 bases between them. The CDR3 contains 15 residues. CDR1 is SGHVS, CDR2 FQNEAQ, per germline. In DNA, the CDR3 is TGTGCCAGCAGCTCCGTTTGGCTAGCTGGGGATACGCAGTATTTT. As protein: CASSSVWLAGDTQYF.

The rearrangement links TRBV6-5 to TRBJ2-7, with D possibly being TRBD1 or TRBD2 (5 bases each). Trimming removed 7 bases at V and 7 bases at J, with 17 bases between. CDR1 and CDR2 from the germline V gene are MNHEY and SVGAGI. CDR3 length equals 13 residues. The DNA for the CDR3 is TGTGCCAGCACCCTACTGGGTGGGGGAGAGCAGTACTTC. Its protein is CASTLLGGGEQYF.

V is TRBV5-8 and J is TRBJ2-6; D remains unclear. Trimming took off 0 bases at V and 0 bases at J, with 7 bases between the two ends. Germline loops: CDR1 SGHTS, CDR2 YDEGEE. The length of the CDR3 is 16 residues. The CDR3 sequence is CASSLELVSGANVLTF. CDR3 DNA sequence: TGTGCCAGCAGCTTGGAATTGGTCTCTGGGGCCAACGTCCTGACTTTC.